Listed here are 13 T cell receptor beta chains from one sample, sequenced in a study of cytomegalovirus exposure and HLA in healthy donors. PCR primers comprised 60 Vbeta and 13 Jbeta primers. Repertoires were generated with immunoSEQ multiplex PCR, while TCRdb's copy carries only in-frame clones and drops some. The profile shows over 150,000 clones, 70% to 80% of them singletons. Sequenced material: PBMCs. These receptors were taken from a man between 60 and 75 years old in good health and CMV-seronegative.

The CDR3 DNA reads as TGCGCCAGCAGCCACGGACAGGCCTACAATGAGCAGTTCTTC. Encoded protein: CASSHGQAYNEQFF. The V call is TRBV5-1, the J call TRBJ2-1; 7 nucleotides match TRBD1. The CDR3 runs to 14 residues. V was pared by 4 bases and J by 2 bases, with 3 bases of the junction left unmatched. Per the germline V gene, CDR1 is SGHRS and CDR2 is YFSETQ.

The chain carries TRBV18 and TRBJ2-4; TRBD1 agrees at 7 bases. This CDR3 has 16 residues. J gave up 1 base and V 3 bases, and 6 bases lay outside the gene matches. Germline V gene sequence: CDR1 KGHSH, CDR2 LQKENI. The DNA for the CDR3 is TGTGCCAGCTCACCCCCTGAGGGACAGGCCAAAAACATTCAGTACTTC. Translating gives CASSPPEGQAKNIQYF.

CDR3 sequence reads: CASSGGATDTQYF. As DNA, the CDR3 is TGTGCCAGTAGCGGGGGGGCCACAGATACGCAGTATTTT. J is TRBJ2-3 and V is TRBV19; 8 positions agree with TRBD2. Germline V gives CDR1 LNHDA, CDR2 SQIVND (reference sequence). The CDR3 totals 13 residues. Unmatched junction bases numbered 1, after V lost 6 bases and J lost 2 bases.

V is TRBV13 and J is TRBJ1-1, with 9 bases that match TRBD1. CDR3 length equals 15 residues. Trimming at V came to 0 bases and at J to 1 base, leaving 0 bases not matched to a gene. Germline CDR1 and CDR2: PRHDT and FYEKMQ (reference sequence). CDR3 nucleotide sequence: TGTGCCAGCAGCTTAGGGGACAGGGGGAACACTGAAGCTTTCTTT. The encoded protein is CASSLGDRGNTEAFF.

The chain joins TRBV6-1 to TRBJ1-1, with 7 bases that match TRBD1. Germline CDR1 is MNHNS and CDR2 is SASEGT. The CDR3 contains 14 residues. J was trimmed by 4 bases and V by 5 bases; bases with no gene match: 7. CDR3: CASSPTGVGTEAFF. CDR3 sequence (DNA): TGTGCCAGCAGTCCCACAGGGGTCGGCACTGAAGCTTTCTTT.

The V gene is TRBV2, the J gene TRBJ1-1, with 7 bases that match TRBD1. Per the germline V gene, CDR1 is SNHLY and CDR2 is FYNNEI. The CDR3 loop spans 16 amino acids. The V gene end was trimmed by 3 bases and the J gene end by 2 bases; junction bases not matched to a gene: 9. The CDR3 coding sequence is TGTGCCAGCAGTGAGTTCGTGGCAGGGGGAAACACTGAAGCTTTCTTT. It is translated as CASSEFVAGGNTEAFF.

Note on this clone: Mismatch with germline at one junction end may stem from a read error. The rearrangement uses TRBV7-9 and TRBJ1-1, with no clear D. Germline V lookup: CDR1 SEHNR, CDR2 FQNEAQ (reference sequence). The CDR3 is made up of 13 amino acids. Here the CDR3 reads CSSGTTMNTEAFF. DNA for the CDR3: TGTTCCAGCGGCACAACGATGAACACTGAAGCTTTCTTT. The variable domain in full, completed from reference TRBV7-9 and TRBJ1-1, reads DTGVSQNPRHKITKRGQNVTFRCDPISEHNRLYWYRQTLGQGPEFLTYFQNEAQLEKSRLLSDRFSAERPKGSFSTLEIQRTEQGDSAMYLCSSGTTMNTEAFFGQGTRLTVV.

This clone was recorded a few times. This rearrangement joins TRBV5-4 to TRBJ2-5; D is unclear. Germline V CDR1 and CDR2: SGHNT, YYREEE (reference sequence). The CDR3 is 11 amino acids. V lost 2 bases and J lost 5, with 4 bases in between. The CDR3 region has the DNA TGTGCCAGCAGCTTACGGGAGACCCAGTACTTC. As protein: CASSLRETQYF.

The gene calls are TRBV7-2 and TRBJ2-1; 11 positions match TRBD2. Germline values: CDR1 SGHTA, CDR2 FQGNSA. Trimming removed 3 bases from V and 4 bases from J; junction bases left unmatched: 11. The CDR3 has 18 amino acids. CDR3 nucleotide sequence: TGTGCCAGCAGCTTTAGAGGCCCGGGACTAGCGGAATACAATGAGCAGTTCTTC. Amino acids: CASSFRGPGLAEYNEQFF.

This clone was seen more than once but under ten times. The chain carries TRBV19 and TRBJ2-3; possibly TRBD2 for D (5 bases). V dropped 5 bases and J dropped 0 bases, with 6 bases sitting between them. This CDR3 is built from 13 residues. Germline V gene data show CDR1 as LNHDA and CDR2 as SQIVND (reference sequence). Written as DNA, the CDR3 is TGTGCCAGTAGTGGGAGCAGCACAGATACGCAGTATTTT. Amino acids: CASSGSSTDTQYF.

Turning to this clone: This same CDR3 is encoded by further DNA sequences in the sample. The chain uses TRBV27 and TRBJ2-3, with 10 positions matching TRBD2. Germline V gene lookup returns CDR1 MNHEY and CDR2 SMNVEV (reference sequence). After removal of 0 bases from V and 3 bases from J, the junction contained 6 bases not matched to a gene. The CDR3 is 17 residues long. The CDR3 DNA is TGTGCCAGCAGTTTATCGGGACCGGGACTAGCGACAGATACGCAGTATTTT. It codes for CASSLSGPGLATDTQYF.

CDR3 in DNA: TGTGCCAGCGGAAGCGGGAGGGTAGACGAGCAGTACTTC. Translation gives CASGSGRVDEQYF. This chain connects TRBV7-2 to TRBJ2-7; 10 nucleotides align to TRBD2. This CDR3 comprises 13 residues. V dropped 8 bases and J dropped 5; count of bases not matched to a gene: 6. The germline gives CDR1 SGHTA, CDR2 FQGNSA.

The chain's CDR3 is CASSEGQGAYGYTF. DNA of the CDR3: TGTGCCAGCAGCGAGGGACAGGGTGCTTATGGCTACACCTTC. The genes are TRBV9 and TRBJ1-2; TRBD1 aligns across 9 bases. The ends lost 3 bases at V and 5 bases at J; junction bases unmatched: 5. The CDR3 is 14 residues long. Per the germline V gene, CDR1 is SGDLS and CDR2 is YYNGEE. Looking up the rest from reference TRBV9 and TRBJ1-2 gives the full variable domain: DSGVTQTPKHLITATGQRVTLRCSPRSGDLSVYWYQQSLDQGLQFLIQYYNGEERAKGNILERFSAQQFPDLHSELNLSSLELGDSALYFCASSEGQGAYGYTFGSGTRLTVV.